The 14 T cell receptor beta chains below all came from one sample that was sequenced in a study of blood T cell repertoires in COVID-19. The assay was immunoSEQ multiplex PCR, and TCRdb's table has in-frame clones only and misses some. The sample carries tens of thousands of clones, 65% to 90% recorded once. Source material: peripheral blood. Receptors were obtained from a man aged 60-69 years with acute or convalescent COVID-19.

The CDR3 DNA follows: TGTGCCAGCAGGTCGACTAGCGGGCTTTACAATGAGCAGTTCTTC. Its translation is CASRSTSGLYNEQFF. The chain links TRBV11-3 to TRBJ2-1; TRBD2 agrees at 10 bases. The CDR3 sequence is 15 residues long. The V gene end was trimmed by 6 bases and the J gene end by 4 bases; junction bases not matched to a gene: 6. Germline CDR1 reads SGHNT; CDR2 reads YENEEA.

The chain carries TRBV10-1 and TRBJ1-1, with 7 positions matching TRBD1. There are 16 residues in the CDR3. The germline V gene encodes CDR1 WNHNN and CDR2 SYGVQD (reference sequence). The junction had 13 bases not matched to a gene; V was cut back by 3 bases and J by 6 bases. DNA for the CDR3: TGCGCCAGCAGTGAAAACAGGGGAAAAGTCACGGCTGAAGCTTTCTTT. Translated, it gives CASSENRGKVTAEAFF.

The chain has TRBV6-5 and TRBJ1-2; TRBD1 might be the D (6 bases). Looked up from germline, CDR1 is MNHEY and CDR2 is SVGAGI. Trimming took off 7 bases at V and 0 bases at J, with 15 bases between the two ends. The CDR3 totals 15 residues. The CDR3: CASIMTGGSNYGYTF. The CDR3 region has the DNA TGTGCCAGCATTATGACAGGAGGATCTAACTATGGCTACACCTTC.

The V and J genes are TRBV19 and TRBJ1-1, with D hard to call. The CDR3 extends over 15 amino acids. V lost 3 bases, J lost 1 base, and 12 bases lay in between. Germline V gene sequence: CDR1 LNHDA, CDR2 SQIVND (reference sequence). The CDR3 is CASSMSSGGNTEAFF. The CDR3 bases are TGTGCCAGTAGTATGTCAAGTGGCGGGAACACTGAAGCTTTCTTT.

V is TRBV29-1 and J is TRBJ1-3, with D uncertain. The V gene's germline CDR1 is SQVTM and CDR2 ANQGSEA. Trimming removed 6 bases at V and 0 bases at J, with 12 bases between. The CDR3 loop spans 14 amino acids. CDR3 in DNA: TGCAGCGTCGCAAACCGGGACTCTGGAAACACCATATATTTT. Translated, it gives CSVANRDSGNTIYF.

CDR3 in DNA: TGCGCCAGCAGAGAGAGTCCTACTAGCACAGATACGCAGTATTTT. Translation gives CASRESPTSTDTQYF. This chain connects TRBV10-2 to TRBJ2-3; D is unclear. Trimming removed 6 bases at V and 0 bases at J, with 13 bases between. This CDR3 contains 15 residues. Germline lookup yields CDR1 WSHSY and CDR2 SAAADI.

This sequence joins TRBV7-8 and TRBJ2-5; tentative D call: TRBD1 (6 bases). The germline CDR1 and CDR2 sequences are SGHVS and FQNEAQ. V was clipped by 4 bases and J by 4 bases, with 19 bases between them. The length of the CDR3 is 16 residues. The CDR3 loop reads CASSSGRIRTVETQYF. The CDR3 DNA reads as TGTGCCAGCAGCTCAGGAAGGATACGGACAGTAGAGACCCAGTACTTC.

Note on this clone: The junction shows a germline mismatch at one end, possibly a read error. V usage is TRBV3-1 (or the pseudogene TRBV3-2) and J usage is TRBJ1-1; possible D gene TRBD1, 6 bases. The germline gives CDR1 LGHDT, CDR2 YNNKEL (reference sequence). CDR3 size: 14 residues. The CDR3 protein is CASSETGFFAEAFF. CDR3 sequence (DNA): TGTGCCAGCAGTGAAACAGGGTTCTTTGCTGAGGCTTTCTTT.

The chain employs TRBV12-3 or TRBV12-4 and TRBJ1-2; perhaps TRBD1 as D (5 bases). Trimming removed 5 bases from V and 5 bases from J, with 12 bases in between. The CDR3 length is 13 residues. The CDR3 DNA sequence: TGTGCCAGCAGTACCCGACAGAGTTATGGCTACACCTTC. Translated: CASSTRQSYGYTF.

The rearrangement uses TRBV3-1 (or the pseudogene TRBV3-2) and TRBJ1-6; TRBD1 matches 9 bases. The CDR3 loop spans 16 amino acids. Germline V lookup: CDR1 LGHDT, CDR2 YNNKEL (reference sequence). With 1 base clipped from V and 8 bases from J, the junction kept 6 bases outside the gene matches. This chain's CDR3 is CASSQAGTGMDSPLHF. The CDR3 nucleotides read TGTGCCAGCAGCCAAGCCGGGACAGGGATGGATTCACCCCTCCACTTT.

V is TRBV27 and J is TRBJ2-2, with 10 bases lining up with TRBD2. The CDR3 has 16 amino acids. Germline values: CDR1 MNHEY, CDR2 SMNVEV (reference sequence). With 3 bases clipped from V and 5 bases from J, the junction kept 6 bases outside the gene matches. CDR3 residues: CASSLSSGRRTGELFF. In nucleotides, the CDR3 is TGTGCCAGCAGTTTGTCTAGCGGGAGACGGACCGGGGAGCTGTTTTTT.

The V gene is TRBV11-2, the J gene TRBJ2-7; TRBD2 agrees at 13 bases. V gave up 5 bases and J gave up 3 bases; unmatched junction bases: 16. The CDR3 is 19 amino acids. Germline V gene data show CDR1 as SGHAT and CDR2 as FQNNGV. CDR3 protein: CASSPPTMLGLAGNYEQYF. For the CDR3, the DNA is TGTGCCAGCAGCCCCCCAACCATGCTGGGACTAGCGGGGAACTACGAGCAGTACTTC.

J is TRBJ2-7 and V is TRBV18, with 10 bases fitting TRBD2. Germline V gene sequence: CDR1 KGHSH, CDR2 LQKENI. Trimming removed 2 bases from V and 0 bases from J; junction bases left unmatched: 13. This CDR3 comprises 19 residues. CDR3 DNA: TGTGCCAGCTCACCAAGCATCTCTAGCGGGAGCTCGGGCTCCTACGAGCAGTACTTC. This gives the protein CASSPSISSGSSGSYEQYF.

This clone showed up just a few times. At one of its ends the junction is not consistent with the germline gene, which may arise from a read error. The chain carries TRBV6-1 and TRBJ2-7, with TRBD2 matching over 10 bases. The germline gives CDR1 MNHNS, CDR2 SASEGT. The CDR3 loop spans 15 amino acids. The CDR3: CASREVSGRSYEQYF. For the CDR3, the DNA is TGTGCCAGCAGGGAAGTTAGCGGGAGGTCCTACGAGCAGTACTTC.